The clone carrying this TCR beta chain has a count of ten or more. What it recognizes is unknown. The data belong to a study of HIV-infected patients and healthy controls. Reverse transcription used around 480 ng RNA and constant-region primers for alpha and beta. Each of the alpha and beta chains got its own library through chain-specific third strand synthesis with indices. A 12-nucleotide barcode per molecule came from two concatenated random hexamers added pre-amplification. MiXCR, applied by TCRdb to the 5' RACE reads, yields one record per CDR3 protein. The data show over 9,000 distinct CDR3 sequences, over 8% seen once. CDR1 MDHEN and CDR2 SYDVKM come from the germline V gene. V was cut by 5 bases and J by 6 bases, with 14 bases left in between. The CDR3 is 14 amino acids. All unsorted peripheral T cells were captured because whole blood was used without fractionation. Study-level results: Size-matched repertoire data failed to replicate the apparent Gini index recovery after therapy in HIV-infected patients. Significantly higher mean Gini indices appeared in HIV-infected repertoires, possibly reflecting oligoclonality. Significant mean usage differences between HIV-infected patients and controls involved eight alpha and eight beta V genes.

The rearrangement uses TRBV28 and TRBJ2-4, with D possibly being TRBD1 (5 bases). The sequences come from blood, collected before antiretroviral therapy. The clonotype was recovered from an adult with HIV infection. The donor label of this sample is uncertain. In DNA, the CDR3 is TGTGCCAGCAGTCCCCCTGACAGATTAAACATTCAGTACTTC. As protein: CASSPPDRLNIQYF.